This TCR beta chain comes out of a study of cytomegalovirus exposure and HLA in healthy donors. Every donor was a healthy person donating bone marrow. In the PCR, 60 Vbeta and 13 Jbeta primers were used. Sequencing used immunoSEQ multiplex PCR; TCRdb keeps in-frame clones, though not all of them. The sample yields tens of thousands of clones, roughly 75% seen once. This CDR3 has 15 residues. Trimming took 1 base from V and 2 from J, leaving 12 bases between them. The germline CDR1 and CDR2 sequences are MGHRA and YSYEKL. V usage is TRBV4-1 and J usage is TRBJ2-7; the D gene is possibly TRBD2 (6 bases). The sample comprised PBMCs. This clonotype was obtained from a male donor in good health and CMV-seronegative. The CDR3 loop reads CASSQGEAGPYEQYF. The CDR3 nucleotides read TGCGCCAGCAGCCAAGGGGAAGCGGGTCCCTACGAGCAGTACTTC.